A single TCR beta chain is shown here with its context. Its antigen remains unknown. Carrying UMI labels, the TRB cDNA libraries were prepared through 5' RACE. Using the 5' RACE reads, TCRdb records one entry per CDR3 protein without DNA. The ten most abundant clones cover about 15% of a sample with around 40,000 distinct CDR3 sequences. The data derive from a study of CXCR3-negative and CXCR3-positive naive CD8 T cells. Study context: There were about 150 million TRB reads altogether, and each library had about 1.5 +/- 0.3 million of them. Whole-study results and caveats: TRB CDR3 properties were used to infer TCR strength, and surface CD5 was comparable between naive subsets. Diversity in memory CD8+ cells fell much lower than the comparably high levels seen in both naive subsets.

CDR3 length equals 13 residues. In germline, CDR1 is LNHDA, CDR2 SQIVND (reference sequence). Sorting was done in triplicate for each CD8+ T cell subset (approximately 300,000 cells each). This clonotype originated in a human donor in good health. Some clones in this sample may be carry-over from other donors' samples. The source material was memory CD8+ T cells from blood. This rearrangement joins TRBV19 to TRBJ1-5. This CDR3 reads CASTDFIGEPQHF.